The text below deals with one T cell receptor beta chain. Its antigen remains unidentified. The sample comes from a study of cytomegalovirus exposure and HLA in healthy donors. Deletions cut 0 bases from V and 4 bases from J, with 5 bases between. The CDR3 consists of 13 residues. Germline-derived CDR1 and CDR2 are SGHRS and YFSETQ. Broader study findings: Rarity marked most TCR sequences, yet some public TCRs occurred in many donors. It has been reported that TCR beta sequences accurately predicted the HLA-A and HLA-B alleles of most subjects.

PCR used 60 Vbeta primers and 13 Jbeta primers. Some clones are missing from TCRdb's copy, which holds only in-frame ones; the method was immunoSEQ multiplex PCR. The profile shows about 160,000 clones, over 60% of them singletons. This clonotype was obtained from a middle-aged woman in good health and CMV-seronegative. The gene calls are TRBV5-1 and TRBJ2-1; D remains unclear. Sequencing was carried out using PBMCs. Here the CDR3 DNA reads TGCGCCAGCAGCTTGGTGTCATACAATGAGCAGTTCTTC. Protein: CASSLVSYNEQFF.